This TCR beta chain was identified during a study of blood T cell repertoires in COVID-19. V was cut by 1 base and J by 0 bases, with 13 bases left in between. Per germline, CDR1 SGHTA and CDR2 FQGNSA. This CDR3 spans 17 amino acids. Authors' methods: From reference gene primer amplification, estimates of nucleated cell counts were derived. Profiled with immunoSEQ multiplex PCR; TCRdb holds only in-frame clones, not every one. That table gives V, J and clone size, and the DNA gave D and trimming. This sample has around 24,000 clones, with 75% to 90% found just once. This chain uses TRBV7-2 with TRBJ1-3; the D gene is possibly TRBD1 (6 bases). The sequence was collected from an elderly woman with acute or convalescent COVID-19. The source material was peripheral blood. The chain's CDR3 is CASSLDRVGPSGNTIYF. The DNA of the CDR3 is TGTGCCAGCAGCTTAGACAGGGTCGGACCCTCTGGAAACACCATATATTTT.